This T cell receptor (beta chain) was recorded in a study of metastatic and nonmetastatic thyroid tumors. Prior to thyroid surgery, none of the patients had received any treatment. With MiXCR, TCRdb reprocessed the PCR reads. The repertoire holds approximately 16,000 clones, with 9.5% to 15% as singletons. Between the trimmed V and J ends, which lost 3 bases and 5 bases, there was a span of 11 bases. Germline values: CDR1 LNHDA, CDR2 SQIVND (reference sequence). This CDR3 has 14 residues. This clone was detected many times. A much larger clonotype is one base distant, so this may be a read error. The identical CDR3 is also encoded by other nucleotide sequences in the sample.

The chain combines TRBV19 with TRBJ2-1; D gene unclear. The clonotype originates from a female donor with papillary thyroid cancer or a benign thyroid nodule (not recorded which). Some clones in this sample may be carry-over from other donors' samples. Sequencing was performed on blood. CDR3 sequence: CASSILGNNNEQFF. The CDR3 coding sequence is TGTGCCAGTAGTATCCTGGGTAATAACAATGAGCAGTTCTTC.